This entry lists 14 T cell receptor beta chains sequenced from one sample in a study of T cell changes during pregnancy in multiple sclerosis. Assay: immunoSEQ multiplex PCR; the TCRdb copy retains only in-frame clones and omits some. This table holds approximately 89,000 clones, about 93% found once. The sequencing here drew on peripheral blood, taken in the third trimester of pregnancy. The receptors originated from a female donor with multiple sclerosis, enrolled in a pregnancy study.

The V call is TRBV7-8, the J call TRBJ1-2; D might be TRBD1 (6 bases). The CDR3 extends over 16 amino acids. Trimming stripped 5 bases from V and 2 bases from J, with 18 bases between. Germline CDR1 and CDR2: SGHVS and FQNEAQ. CDR3 amino acids: CASSARWGQPNYGYTF. CDR3 sequence (DNA): TGTGCCAGCAGCGCCCGATGGGGACAACCGAACTATGGCTACACCTTC.

This clone has more than one count but fewer than ten. The rearrangement uses TRBV19 and TRBJ1-1, with 9 bases fitting TRBD1. Germline values: CDR1 LNHDA, CDR2 SQIVND (reference sequence). The CDR3 covers 15 residues. With V trimmed by 3 bases and J by 4 bases, 6 bases remained unmatched. As DNA, the CDR3 is TGTGCCAGTAGTATCTTACAGGGGGCGGTCACTGAAGCTTTCTTT. Protein product: CASSILQGAVTEAFF. Full variable domain (remainder filled in from reference TRBV19 and TRBJ1-1): DGGITQSPKYLFRKEGQNVTLSCEQNLNHDAMYWYRQDPGQGLRLIYYSQIVNDFQKGDIAEGYSVSREKKESFPLTVTSAQKNPTAFYLCASSILQGAVTEAFFGQGTRLTVV.

The CDR3 spells CASSPGLTQETQYF. Here the CDR3 DNA reads TGCGCCAGCAGTCCGGGACTAACACAAGAGACCCAGTACTTC. The V call is TRBV4-1, the J call TRBJ2-5; 7 bases map to TRBD2. Trimming cost V 6 bases and J 2 bases; bases outside gene matches: 6. The CDR3 is 14 amino acids. CDR1 is MGHRA and CDR2 is YSYEKL in the germline V gene.

The rearrangement uses TRBV4-1 and TRBJ2-1; D might be TRBD2 (7 bases). Between the trimmed V and J ends, which lost 1 base and 6 bases, there was a span of 16 bases. In germline, CDR1 is MGHRA, CDR2 YSYEKL. CDR3 size: 16 residues. The CDR3 sequence is CASSQVFGGRFNEQFF. CDR3 in DNA: TGCGCCAGCAGCCAAGTATTCGGGGGGCGATTCAATGAGCAGTTCTTC.

V gene TRBV6-1 combines with J gene TRBJ2-4, with 11 positions matching TRBD1. The germline CDR1 and CDR2 sequences are MNHNS and SASEGT. The V gene end was trimmed by 6 bases and the J gene end by 8 bases; junction bases not matched to a gene: 3. The CDR3 has 13 residues. CDR3 amino acids: CASRRTGGHIQYF. The CDR3 DNA sequence: TGTGCCAGCAGACGGACAGGGGGCCACATTCAGTACTTC.

The CDR3 loop is CASSTPENTEAFF. CDR3 coding DNA: TGTGCCAGCAGCACCCCAGAGAACACTGAAGCTTTCTTT. The chain couples TRBV5-4 to TRBJ1-1, with D unclear. The CDR3 covers 13 residues. Germline V gene lookup returns CDR1 SGHNT and CDR2 YYREEE (reference sequence). Trimming left V 4 bases short and J 1 base short, with 8 bases between.

The gene calls are TRBV12-5 and TRBJ1-1, with D possibly matching TRBD1 (6 bases). Germline CDR1 reads LGHNT; CDR2 reads FRNRAP. Trimming removed 2 bases at V and 7 bases at J, with 17 bases between. The CDR3 loop spans 15 amino acids. The CDR3 protein is CASGLSHRQGSEAFF. CDR3 coding DNA: TGTGCTAGTGGTTTGTCCCACCGGCAGGGGAGTGAAGCTTTCTTT.

This clone appeared once. The V and J genes are TRBV27 and TRBJ2-1; 8 nucleotides align to TRBD2. This CDR3 region has 15 residues. V was pared by 7 bases and J by 7 bases, with 12 bases of the junction left unmatched. Germline V lookup: CDR1 MNHEY, CDR2 SMNVEV (reference sequence). CDR3 bases: TGTGCCAGCACCTCCCAAGCGGGGGCAACGAATGAGCAGTTCTTC. It is translated as CASTSQAGATNEQFF.

V is TRBV6-4 and J is TRBJ2-1, with 12 bases aligning to TRBD2. J gave up 6 bases and V 4 bases, and 1 base lay outside the gene matches. Germline V gene lookup returns CDR1 MRHNA and CDR2 SNTAGT. This CDR3 spans 14 amino acids. The CDR3: CASSGLAGANEQFF. Here the CDR3 DNA reads TGTGCCAGCAGTGGACTAGCGGGAGCCAATGAGCAGTTCTTC.

The chain couples TRBV21-1 to TRBJ1-2; the table gives TRBD1 as D, unverified against the DNA. TRBV21-1 is a recognized pseudogene. The CDR3 covers 12 residues. The CDR3 coding sequence is TGTGCCAGCAGCAAAGAGGGGCGCGGCTACACCTTC. Its translation is CASSKEGRGYTF.

The rearrangement uses TRBV4-1 and TRBJ1-2; D remains ambiguous. The ends were cut back, 0 bases at V and 4 bases at J, with 9 bases in the middle. The CDR3 runs 14 residues. Germline V lookup: CDR1 MGHRA, CDR2 YSYEKL. CDR3 sequence reads: CASSQDPSSYGYTF. The CDR3 nucleotides read TGCGCCAGCAGCCAAGACCCTAGTAGCTATGGCTACACCTTC.

The chain employs TRBV27 and TRBJ1-1; no clear D. Germline-derived CDR1 and CDR2 are MNHEY and SMNVEV (reference sequence). The CDR3 runs to 15 residues. V shed 3 bases and J shed 1 base, with 12 bases lying between them. CDR3 nucleotides: TGTGCCAGCAGTTTTCTTGCGCCGTCGAACACTGAAGCTTTCTTT. It translates to CASSFLAPSNTEAFF.

The chain employs TRBV7-9 and TRBJ2-7; D is possibly TRBD1 (6 bases). This CDR3 contains 16 residues. V dropped 0 bases and J dropped 0 bases, with 12 bases sitting between them. Germline V lookup: CDR1 SEHNR, CDR2 FQNEAQ (reference sequence). The CDR3: CASSLAQGPGSYEQYF. CDR3 coding DNA: TGTGCCAGCAGCTTAGCCCAGGGGCCAGGCTCCTACGAGCAGTACTTC.

The V and J genes are TRBV6-4 and TRBJ2-1; 8 nucleotides match TRBD2. The J segment lost 5 bases and the V segment lost 6 bases, leaving 3 bases of the junction unmatched. The CDR3 length is 13 residues. Germline CDR1 is MRHNA and CDR2 is SNTAGT. CDR3 DNA: TGTGCCAGCAGATATAGCGGGAACAATGAGCAGTTCTTC. Protein sequence: CASRYSGNNEQFF.